The clone carrying this T cell receptor beta chain registers medium-sized by frequency. What it binds is unknown. The CDR3 is cut off 3 residues early in the read; its end comes from the germline J gene. The nonmyeloablative bone marrow transplants came from related graft donors, with transient mixed chimerism. The CDR3 has 17 amino acids. The J segment lost 9 bases and the V segment lost 0 bases, leaving 13 bases of the junction unmatched. Looked up from germline, CDR1 is DFQATT and CDR2 is SNEGSKA (reference sequence). The assay was immunoSEQ multiplex PCR, and TCRdb's table has in-frame clones only and misses some. Recorded for this sample: some 11,000 clones. This record belongs to a study of Tregs in tolerant kidney transplant recipients. Study-wide results and caveats: Donor-specific Treg expansion exceeded global Treg expansion in tolerant patients, suggesting antigen drive. Validation in larger populations is needed because few patients were studied. For some patients, primers changed over time, blocking nucleotide-level comparison.

This TCR came from a human patient who received a combined kidney and bone marrow transplant. Some T cells may arise from the graft donor. This specimen consisted of CD8+ T cells from blood (PBMCs), obtained 24 months after the transplant. This sequence joins TRBV20-1 and TRBJ2-1; 11 nucleotides line up with TRBD2. This chain's CDR3 is CSARDPITSGSDGEQFF. Partial CDR3 DNA: TGCAGTGCTAGAGACCCGATAACTAGCGGGAGTGACGGTGAG.